What follows describes a single T cell receptor (beta chain). The data were taken from a study of T cell responses to AZD1222 COVID-19 vaccine. The length of the CDR3 is 16 residues. The germline V gene has CDR1 MNHNY and CDR2 SVGAGI (reference sequence). V shed 2 bases and J shed 3 bases, with 14 bases lying between them. Clones were sequenced by immunoSEQ multiplex PCR, and TCRdb holds only the in-frame ones, with some missing. The sample holds tens of thousands of clones, 88% seen once. This receptor was taken from an adult who received the AZD1222 COVID-19 vaccine. The sample here was peripheral blood, taken 28 days after the second AZD1222 dose. The chain joins TRBV6-6 to TRBJ1-3; a possible D gene is TRBD1 (6 bases). In DNA, the CDR3 is TGTGCCAGCAGTTACGATGCGGGGGCTAGTGGAAACACCATATATTTT. Translating gives CASSYDAGASGNTIYF.